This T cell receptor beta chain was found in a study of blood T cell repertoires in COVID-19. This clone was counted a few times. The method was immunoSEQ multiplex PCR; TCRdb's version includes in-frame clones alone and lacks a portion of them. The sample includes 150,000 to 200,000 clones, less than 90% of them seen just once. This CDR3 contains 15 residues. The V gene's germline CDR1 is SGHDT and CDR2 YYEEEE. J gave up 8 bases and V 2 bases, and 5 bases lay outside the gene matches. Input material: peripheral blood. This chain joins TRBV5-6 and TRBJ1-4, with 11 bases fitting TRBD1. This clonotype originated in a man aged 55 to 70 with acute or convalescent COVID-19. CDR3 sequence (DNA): TGTGCCAGCAGCTTACGGACAGGGGGCCGGGAAAAACTGTTTTTT. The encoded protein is CASSLRTGGREKLFF.